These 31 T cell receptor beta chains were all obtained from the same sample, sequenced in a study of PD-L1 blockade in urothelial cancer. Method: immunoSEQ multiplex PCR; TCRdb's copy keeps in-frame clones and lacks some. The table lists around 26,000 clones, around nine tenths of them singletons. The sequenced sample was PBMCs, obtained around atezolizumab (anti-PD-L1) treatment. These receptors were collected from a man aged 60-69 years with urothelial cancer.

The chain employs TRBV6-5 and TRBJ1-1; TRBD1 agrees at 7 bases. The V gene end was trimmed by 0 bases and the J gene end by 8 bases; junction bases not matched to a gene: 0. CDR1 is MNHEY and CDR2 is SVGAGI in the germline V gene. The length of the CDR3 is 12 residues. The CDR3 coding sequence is TGTGCCAGCAGTTACTCGGGACAGGAAGCTTTCTTT. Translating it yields CASSYSGQEAFF.

CDR3 bases: TGTGCCTGGAGTGTAGTGGGCAAGTCCTACGAGCAGTACTTC. Its translation: CAWSVVGKSYEQYF. V gene TRBV30 combines with J gene TRBJ2-7; D is unclear. CDR1 is GTSNPN, CDR2 SVGIG, per germline (reference sequence). The CDR3 extends over 14 amino acids. V was pared by 0 bases and J by 1 base, with 10 bases between.

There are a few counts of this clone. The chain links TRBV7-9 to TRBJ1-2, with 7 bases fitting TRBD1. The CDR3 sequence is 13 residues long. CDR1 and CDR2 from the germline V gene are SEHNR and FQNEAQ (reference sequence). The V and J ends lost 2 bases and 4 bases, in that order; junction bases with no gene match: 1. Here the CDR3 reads CASSLSGGYGYTF. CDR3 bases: TGTGCCAGCAGCTTATCAGGGGGCTATGGCTACACCTTC.

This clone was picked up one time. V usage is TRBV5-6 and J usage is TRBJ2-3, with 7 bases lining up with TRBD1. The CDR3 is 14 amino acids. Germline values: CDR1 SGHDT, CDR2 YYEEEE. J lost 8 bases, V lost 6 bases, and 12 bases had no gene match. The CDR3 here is CASTSGGAGGTQYF. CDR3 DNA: TGTGCCAGCACCAGTGGTGGGGCAGGGGGTACGCAGTATTTT.

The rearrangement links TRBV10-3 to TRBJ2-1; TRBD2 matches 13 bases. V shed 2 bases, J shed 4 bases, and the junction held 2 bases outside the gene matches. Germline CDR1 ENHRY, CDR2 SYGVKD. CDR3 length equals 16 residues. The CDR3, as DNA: TGTGCCATCAGTGAGACTAGCGGGAGGGATTACAATGAGCAGTTCTTC. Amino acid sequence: CAISETSGRDYNEQFF.

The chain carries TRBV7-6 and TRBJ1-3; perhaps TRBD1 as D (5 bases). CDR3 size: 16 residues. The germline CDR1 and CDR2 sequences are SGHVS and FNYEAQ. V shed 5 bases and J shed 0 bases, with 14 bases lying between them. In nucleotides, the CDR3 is TGTGCCAGCAGCCCGATTACAGGCCCCTCTGGAAACACCATATATTTT. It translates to CASSPITGPSGNTIYF.

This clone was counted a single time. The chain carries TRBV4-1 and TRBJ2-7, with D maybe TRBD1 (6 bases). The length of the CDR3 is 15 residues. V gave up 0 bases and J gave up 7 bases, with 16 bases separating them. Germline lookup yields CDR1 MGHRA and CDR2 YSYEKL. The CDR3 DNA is TGCGCCAGCAGCCAAGAACCCTGGGCAGGGGAAGAGCAGTACTTC. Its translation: CASSQEPWAGEEQYF.

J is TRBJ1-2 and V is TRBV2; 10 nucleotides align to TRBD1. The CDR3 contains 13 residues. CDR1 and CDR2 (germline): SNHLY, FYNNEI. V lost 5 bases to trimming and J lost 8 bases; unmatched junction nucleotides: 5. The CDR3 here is CASSIRDRGGYTF. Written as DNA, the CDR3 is TGTGCCAGCAGTATCCGGGACAGGGGAGGCTACACCTTC.

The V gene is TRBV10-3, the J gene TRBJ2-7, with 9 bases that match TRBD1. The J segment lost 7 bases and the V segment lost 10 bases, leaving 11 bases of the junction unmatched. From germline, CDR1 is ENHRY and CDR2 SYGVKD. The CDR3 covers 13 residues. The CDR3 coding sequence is TGTGCCACGGCTCCTCGACAGGGGGAAGAGCAGTACTTC. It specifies CATAPRQGEEQYF.

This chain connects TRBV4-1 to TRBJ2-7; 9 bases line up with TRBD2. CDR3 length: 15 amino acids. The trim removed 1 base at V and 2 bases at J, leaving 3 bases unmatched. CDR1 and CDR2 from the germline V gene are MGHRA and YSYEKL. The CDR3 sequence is CASSQVPSGTYEQYF. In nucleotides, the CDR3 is TGCGCCAGCAGCCAAGTGCCTAGCGGGACCTACGAGCAGTACTTC.

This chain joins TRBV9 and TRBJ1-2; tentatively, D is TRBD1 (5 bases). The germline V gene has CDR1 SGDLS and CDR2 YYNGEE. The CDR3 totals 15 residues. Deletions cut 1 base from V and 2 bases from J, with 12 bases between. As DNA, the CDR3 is TGTGCCAGCAGCGTATCGGAACAGGCGAACTATGGCTACACCTTC. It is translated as CASSVSEQANYGYTF.

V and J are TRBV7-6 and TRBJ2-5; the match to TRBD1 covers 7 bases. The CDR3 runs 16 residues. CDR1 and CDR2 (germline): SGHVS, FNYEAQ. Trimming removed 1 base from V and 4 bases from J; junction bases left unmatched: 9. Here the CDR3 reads CASSLGQTGLLETQYF. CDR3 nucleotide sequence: TGTGCCAGCAGCTTAGGGCAGACAGGGCTTTTAGAGACCCAGTACTTC.

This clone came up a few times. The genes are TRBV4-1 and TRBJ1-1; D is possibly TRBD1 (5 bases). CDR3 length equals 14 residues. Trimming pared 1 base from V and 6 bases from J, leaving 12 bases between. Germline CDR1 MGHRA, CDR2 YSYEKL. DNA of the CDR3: TGCGCCAGCAGCCAAGGAAGGGGTTTTGCTGAAGCTTTCTTT. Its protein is CASSQGRGFAEAFF.

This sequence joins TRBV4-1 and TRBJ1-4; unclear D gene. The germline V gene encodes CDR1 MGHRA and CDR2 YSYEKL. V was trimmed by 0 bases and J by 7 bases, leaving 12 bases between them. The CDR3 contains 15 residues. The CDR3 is CASSQDIGVREKLFF. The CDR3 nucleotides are TGCGCCAGCAGCCAAGATATAGGAGTTCGTGAAAAACTGTTTTTT.

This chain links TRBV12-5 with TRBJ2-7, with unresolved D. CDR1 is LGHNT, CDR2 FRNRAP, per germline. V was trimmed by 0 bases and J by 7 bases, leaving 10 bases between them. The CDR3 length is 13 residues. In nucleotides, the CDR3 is TGTGCTAGTGGTTTGGTACCCTTCGGTGAGCAGTACTTC. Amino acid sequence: CASGLVPFGEQYF.

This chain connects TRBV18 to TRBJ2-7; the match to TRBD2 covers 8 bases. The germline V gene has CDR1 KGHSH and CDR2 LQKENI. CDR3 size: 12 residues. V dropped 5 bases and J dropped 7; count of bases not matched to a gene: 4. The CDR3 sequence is CASSTGGGEQYF. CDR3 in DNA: TGTGCCAGCTCAACGGGAGGGGGAGAGCAGTACTTC.

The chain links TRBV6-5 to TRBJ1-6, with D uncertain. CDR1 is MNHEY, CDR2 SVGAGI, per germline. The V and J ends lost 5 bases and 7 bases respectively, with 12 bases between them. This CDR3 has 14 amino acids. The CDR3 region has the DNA TGTGCCAGCAGTGCCCTCGGGTGGAATTCACCCCTCCACTTT. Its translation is CASSALGWNSPLHF.

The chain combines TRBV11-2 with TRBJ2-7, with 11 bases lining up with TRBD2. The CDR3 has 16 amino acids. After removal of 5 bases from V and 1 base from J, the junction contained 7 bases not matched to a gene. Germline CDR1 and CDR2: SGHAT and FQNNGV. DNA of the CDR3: TGTGCCAGCAGCGCCCAGACTAGCGGGACGTCCTACGAGCAGTACTTC. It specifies CASSAQTSGTSYEQYF.

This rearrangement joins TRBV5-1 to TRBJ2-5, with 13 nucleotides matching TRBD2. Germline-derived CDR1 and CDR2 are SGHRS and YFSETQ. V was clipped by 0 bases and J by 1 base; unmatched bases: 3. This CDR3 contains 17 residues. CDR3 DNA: TGCGCCAGCAGCTTGGGACTAGCGGGGGGCCCCCAAGAGACCCAGTACTTC. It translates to CASSLGLAGGPQETQYF.

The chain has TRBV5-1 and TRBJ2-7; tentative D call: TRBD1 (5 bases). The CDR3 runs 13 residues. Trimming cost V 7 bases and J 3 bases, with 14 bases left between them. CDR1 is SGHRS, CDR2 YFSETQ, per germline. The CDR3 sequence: CASFIGQGYEQYF. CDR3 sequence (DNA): TGCGCCAGCTTCATCGGGCAGGGCTACGAGCAGTACTTC.

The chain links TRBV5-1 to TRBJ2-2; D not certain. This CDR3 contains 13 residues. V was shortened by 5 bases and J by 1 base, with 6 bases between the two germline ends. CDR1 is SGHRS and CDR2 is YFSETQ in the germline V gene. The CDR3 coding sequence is TGCGCCAGCAGTTCGGGGAACACCGGGGAGCTGTTTTTT. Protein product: CASSSGNTGELFF.

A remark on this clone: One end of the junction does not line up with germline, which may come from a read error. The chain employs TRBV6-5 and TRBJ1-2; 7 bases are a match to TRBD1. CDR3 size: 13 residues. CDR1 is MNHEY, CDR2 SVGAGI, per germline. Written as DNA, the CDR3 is TGTGCCGGCAGTAAGGGGGCGGACTATGGCTACACCTTC. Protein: CAGSKGADYGYTF.

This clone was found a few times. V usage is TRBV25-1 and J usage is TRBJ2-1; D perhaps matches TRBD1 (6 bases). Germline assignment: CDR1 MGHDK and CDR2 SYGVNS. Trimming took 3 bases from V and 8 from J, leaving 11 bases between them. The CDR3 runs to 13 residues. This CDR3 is CASSEGRGDEQFF. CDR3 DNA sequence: TGTGCCAGCAGTGAGGGCAGGGGCGATGAGCAGTTCTTC.

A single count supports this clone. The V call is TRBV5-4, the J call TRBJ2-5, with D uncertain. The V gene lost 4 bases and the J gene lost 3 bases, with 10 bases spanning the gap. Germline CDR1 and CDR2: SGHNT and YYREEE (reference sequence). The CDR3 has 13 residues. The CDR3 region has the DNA TGTGCCAGCAGCCAACGGGTGGAAGAGACCCAGTACTTC. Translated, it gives CASSQRVEETQYF. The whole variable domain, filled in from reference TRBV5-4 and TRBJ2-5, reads ETGVTQSPTHLIKTRGQQVTLRCSSQSGHNTVSWYQQALGQGPQFIFQYYREEENGRGNFPPRFSGLQFPNYSSELNVNALELDDSALYLCASSQRVEETQYFGPGTRLLVL.

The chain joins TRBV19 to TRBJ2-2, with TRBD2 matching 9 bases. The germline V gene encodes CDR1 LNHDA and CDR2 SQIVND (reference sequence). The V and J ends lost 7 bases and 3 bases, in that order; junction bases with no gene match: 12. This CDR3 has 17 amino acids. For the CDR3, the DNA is TGTGCCAGTACCCGAATAGTTACTAGCGGGTACACCGGGGAGCTGTTTTTT. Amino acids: CASTRIVTSGYTGELFF.

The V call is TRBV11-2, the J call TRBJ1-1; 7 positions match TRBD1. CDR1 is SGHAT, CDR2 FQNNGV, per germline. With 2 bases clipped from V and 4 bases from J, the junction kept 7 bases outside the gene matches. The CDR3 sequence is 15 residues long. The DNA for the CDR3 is TGTGCCAGCAGCTTATCGAACAGGGGAGGCACTGAAGCTTTCTTT. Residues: CASSLSNRGGTEAFF.

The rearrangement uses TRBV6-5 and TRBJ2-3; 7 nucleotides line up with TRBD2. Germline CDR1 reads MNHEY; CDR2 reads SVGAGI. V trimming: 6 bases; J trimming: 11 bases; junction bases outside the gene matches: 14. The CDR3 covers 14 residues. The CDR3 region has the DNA TGTGCCAGCAGCAACGGGATGGGACTAAAAATGCAGTATTTT. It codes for CASSNGMGLKMQYF.

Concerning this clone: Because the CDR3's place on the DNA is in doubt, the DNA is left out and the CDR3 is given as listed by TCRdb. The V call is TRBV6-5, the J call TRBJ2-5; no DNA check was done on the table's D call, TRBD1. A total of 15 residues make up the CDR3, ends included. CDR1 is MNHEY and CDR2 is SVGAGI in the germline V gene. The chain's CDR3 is CASSYSTLGVETQYF.

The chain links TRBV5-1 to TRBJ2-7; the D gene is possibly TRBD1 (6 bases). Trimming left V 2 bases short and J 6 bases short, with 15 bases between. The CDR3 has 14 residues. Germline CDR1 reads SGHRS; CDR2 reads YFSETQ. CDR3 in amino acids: CASSFGTIEAEQYF. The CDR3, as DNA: TGCGCCAGCAGCTTCGGGACAATTGAGGCCGAGCAGTACTTC.

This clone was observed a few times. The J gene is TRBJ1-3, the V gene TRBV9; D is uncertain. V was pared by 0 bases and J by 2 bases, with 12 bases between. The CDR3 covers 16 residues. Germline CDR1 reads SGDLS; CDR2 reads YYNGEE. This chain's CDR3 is CASSVGGDFPGNTIYF. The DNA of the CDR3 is TGTGCCAGCAGCGTAGGTGGAGACTTTCCTGGAAACACCATATATTTT.

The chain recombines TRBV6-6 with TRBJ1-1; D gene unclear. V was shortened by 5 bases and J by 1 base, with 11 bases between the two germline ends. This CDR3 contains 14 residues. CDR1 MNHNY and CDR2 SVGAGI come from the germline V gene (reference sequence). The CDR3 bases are TGTGCCAGCAGTGTAGGAGATTCGAACACTGAAGCTTTCTTT. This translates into CASSVGDSNTEAFF.